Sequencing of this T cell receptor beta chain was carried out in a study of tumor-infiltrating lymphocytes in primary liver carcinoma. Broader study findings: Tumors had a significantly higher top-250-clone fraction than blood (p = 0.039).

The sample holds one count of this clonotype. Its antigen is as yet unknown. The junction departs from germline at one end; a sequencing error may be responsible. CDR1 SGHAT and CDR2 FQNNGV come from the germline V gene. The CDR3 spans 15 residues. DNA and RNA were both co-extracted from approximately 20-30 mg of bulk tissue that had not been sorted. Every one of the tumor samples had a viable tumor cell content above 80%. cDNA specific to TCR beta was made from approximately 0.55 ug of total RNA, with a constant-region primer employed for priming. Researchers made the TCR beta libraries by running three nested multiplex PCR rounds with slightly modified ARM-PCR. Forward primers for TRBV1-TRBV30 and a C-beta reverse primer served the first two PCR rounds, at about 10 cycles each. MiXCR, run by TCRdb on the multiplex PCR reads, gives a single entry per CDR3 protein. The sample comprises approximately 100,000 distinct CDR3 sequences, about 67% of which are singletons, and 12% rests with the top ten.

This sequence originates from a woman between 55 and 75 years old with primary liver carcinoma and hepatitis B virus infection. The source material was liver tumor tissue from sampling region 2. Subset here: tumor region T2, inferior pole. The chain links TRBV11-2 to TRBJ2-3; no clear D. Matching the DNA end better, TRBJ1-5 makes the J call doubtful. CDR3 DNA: TGTACCAGCAGCCCTGGACTAGCGGGCCCATATACGCAGCATTTT. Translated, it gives CTSSPGLAGPYTQHF.